This T cell receptor beta chain was sequenced for a study of blood T cell dynamics during melanoma immunotherapy (dated by TCRdb to the early 2020s). Regarding the complete study: Patients had metastatic melanoma and received first-line pembrolizumab or nivolumab plus ipilimumab as standard of care in the United Kingdom. Peripheral T cell receptor repertoires of metastatic melanoma patients were profiled before and after one cycle of checkpoint inhibitor therapy to find early correlates of response. The training cohort consisted of consecutive patients, while an additional independent group of patients from the same centre was pooled to form an external validation set. The paper as a whole reports these results and caveats: Patients who later achieved disease control showed a bifurcated PBMC repertoire reorganization at W3, with increased clonality or increased diversity, unlike progressors. The relatively small sample size was acknowledged as a potential limitation on generalization of the results. The study could not determine whether the T cell clones driving repertoire changes were melanoma-specific or reflected general immune activation.

Every bulk PBMC sample was loaded with the same fixed amount of roughly 400 ng of DNA. The immunoSEQ TCRb Assay kit was used according to manufacturer instructions to amplify TCR beta CDR3 sequences from genomic DNA. The KAPA Library Quantification Kit for Illumina platforms was used to quantify the pooled libraries by qPCR. Pooled libraries were sequenced on an Illumina NextSeq 500, clustered at roughly 0.55-1.2 pM. The paper's processing steps were these. TCR data were analyzed using immunoSEQ ANALYZER and the R LymphoSeq package. A rearrangement efficiency score was calculated as productive divided by the sum of productive and non-productive CDR3 sequences. Clonality was assessed using the Gini coefficient and diversity using the Renyi index at alpha=1, with pairwise comparisons between timepoints within each patient. In LymphoSeq, clonal relatedness was computed with an edit distance of 3 and repertoire similarity was computed with the Bhattacharyya coefficient. To classify response, a linear discriminant analysis based on week-3 changes in clonality and diversity was built with the R MASS and caret packages. TCRdb stores this immuneACCESS table with in-frame sequences only. Part of the clones is absent; in the studies checked, under half of the shortfall reflects unresolved V genes, and no reason is known for the rest. The D gene and trimming were derived from the DNA, and the V and J assignments and clone size from that table. Recorded for this sample are about 12,000 clones; about nine tenths of them occurred a single time. 3% to 4% of the sample is taken by the ten largest.

Comments on this clone: Its antigen target is currently unknown. Base-call qualities are not available, and no considerably larger clone is one nucleotide away.

The time point label of this sample denotes: pre-treatment baseline. Blood was sampled before treatment (T0) and at week 3 (W3), after the first cycle of checkpoint blockade. Except for two patients with rapid clinical progression, response was assessed 12 weeks after the first infusion by RECIST 1.1; disease control meant complete response, partial response or stable disease. Patients with prior systemic cancer treatment, concomitant immunosuppressant therapy or synchronous other active malignancies were excluded. Both bulk PBMC and plasma cell-free DNA were sequenced for TCR beta so that circulating cells and T cell turnover could be tracked. PBMC were isolated from blood with Lymphoprep and SepMate tubes, followed by red cell lysis. QIAamp DNA Blood Mini kits were used to extract DNA from both PBMC and sorted T cell subsets. According to the germline V gene, CDR1 reads SGHTA and CDR2 reads FQGNSA. There are 15 amino acids in the CDR3, from cysteine to phenylalanine inclusive. Of the read, only the CDR3 DNA is kept; its 45 bases are in frame from base 1. Compared with germline, V lacks 1 base and J lacks 5 bases; bases without a gene match: 1.

This sample comprised blood, obtained from a patient treated with checkpoint blockade. This receptor was taken from a human donor with melanoma. The sequence links TRBV7-2 to TRBJ2-5; 13 central nucleotides agree with TRBD2. The CDR3 region reads CASSLVLAGGETQYF. In nucleotides, the sequence is TGTGCCAGCAGCTTAGTACTAGCGGGAGGGGAGACCCAGTACTTC.